These 27 T cell receptor beta chains share one sample of origin, sequenced in a study of human T cells and chemical hapten exposure. MiXCR was run by TCRdb on the RACE reads, yielding one entry per CDR3 protein. The data contain some 300,000 distinct CDR3 sequences, about 5.4% of them singletons. Specified time point: pre-sensitization, week 0. The sample's treatment: therapeutic diphenylcyclopropenone sensitization with weekly scalp DPC. This material consisted of whole blood, taken in connection with sensitization to the hapten diphenylcyclopropenone (DPC). These receptors all stem from a woman younger than 35 with alopecia areata. Some clones in this sample may be carry-over from other donors' samples.

V and J are TRBV29-1 and TRBJ1-2; 8 bases line up with TRBD1. The germline CDR1 and CDR2 sequences are SQVTM and ANQGSEA. V lost 7 bases, J lost 8 bases, and 9 bases stayed unmatched. The CDR3 totals 12 residues. This CDR3 reads CSAFWTGYGYTF. In DNA form, the CDR3 reads TGCAGCGCGTTCTGGACAGGGTACGGCTACACCTTC.

This clonotype was counted between two and nine times. The chain is built from TRBV4-3 and TRBJ2-3; D may be TRBD1 (6 bases). CDR1 LGHNA and CDR2 YSLEER come from the germline V gene. V lost 4 bases and J 10 bases, leaving 18 bases between the germline ends. This CDR3 has 14 residues. CDR3 amino acids: CASSPNPKQGAQYF. CDR3 DNA: TGCGCCAGCAGCCCCAACCCAAAACAGGGTGCGCAGTATTTT.

This clonotype was seen repeatedly, ten times or more. V usage is TRBV7-9 and J usage is TRBJ1-2, with TRBD1 matching over 10 bases. This CDR3 spans 15 amino acids. CDR1 is SEHNR, CDR2 FQNEAQ, per germline (reference sequence). J was trimmed by 5 bases and V by 6 bases; bases with no gene match: 9. The CDR3, as DNA: TGTGCCAGCAGTTCCTCCGGGACAGGGGTTTATGGCTACACCTTC. Translating it yields CASSSSGTGVYGYTF.

This clonotype was picked up many times. The V gene is TRBV9, the J gene TRBJ2-3, with no clear D. Per germline, CDR1 SGDLS and CDR2 YYNGEE. V was trimmed by 3 bases and J by 0 bases, leaving 8 bases between them. The CDR3 is made up of 14 amino acids. The CDR3 bases are TGTGCCAGCAGCGGGCCTTTTAGCACAGATACGCAGTATTTT. This gives the protein CASSGPFSTDTQYF.

This clonotype came up many times. The rearrangement links TRBV7-9 to TRBJ2-3; 11 bases map to TRBD2. Trimming removed 2 bases from V and 0 bases from J; junction bases left unmatched: 1. CDR3 length: 16 residues. Germline V gene sequence: CDR1 SEHNR, CDR2 FQNEAQ (reference sequence). The CDR3 bases are TGTGCCAGCAGCTTAACTAGCGGGGGAAGCACAGATACGCAGTATTTT. Amino acids: CASSLTSGGSTDTQYF.

There are a few counts of this clonotype. The gene calls are TRBV12-3 or TRBV12-4 and TRBJ2-7; D might be TRBD1 (6 bases). Trimming took 7 bases from V and 5 from J, leaving 15 bases between them. This CDR3 has 13 amino acids. This CDR3 reads CASTTTGDHEQYF. In DNA, the CDR3 is TGTGCCAGCACCACGACAGGCGACCACGAGCAGTACTTC.

The gene calls are TRBV6-6 and TRBJ2-5; TRBD2 matches at 9 bases. The CDR3 extends over 15 amino acids. Trimming took 0 bases from V and 3 from J; bases not matched to a gene: 2. The germline CDR1 and CDR2 sequences are MNHNY and SVGAGI (reference sequence). CDR3 residues: CASSYSAGGKETQYF. Here the CDR3 DNA reads TGTGCCAGCAGTTACTCCGCGGGGGGGAAAGAGACCCAGTACTTC.

This clonotype was seen at least ten times. The chain couples TRBV15 to TRBJ2-2, with 7 bases lining up with TRBD2. Germline-derived CDR1 and CDR2 are LNHNV and YYDKDF (reference sequence). CDR3 size: 15 residues. Losses at the gene ends were 0 bases for V and 7 bases for J; bases not matched to a gene: 5. CDR3 region: CATSRDREGGGELFF. In nucleotides, the CDR3 is TGTGCCACCAGCAGAGATAGGGAGGGAGGCGGGGAGCTGTTTTTT. The variable domain in full, completed from reference TRBV15 and TRBJ2-2, reads DAMVIQNPRYQVTQFGKPVTLSCSQTLNHNVMYWYQQKSSQAPKLLFHYYDKDFNNEADTPDNFQSRRPNTSFCFLDIRSPGLGDTAMYLCATSRDREGGGELFFGEGSRLTVL.

This clonotype was seen repeatedly, ten times or more. J is TRBJ2-2 and V is TRBV29-1; no firm D call. The CDR3 is 12 residues long. CDR1 is SQVTM, CDR2 ANQGSEA, per germline. V was trimmed by 7 bases and J by 3 bases, leaving 9 bases between them. This CDR3 reads CSASQYTGELFF. CDR3 DNA: TGCAGCGCGAGTCAGTACACCGGGGAGCTGTTTTTT.

The rearrangement joins TRBV6-2 or TRBV6-3 to TRBJ1-4; no firm D call. CDR1 MNHEY and CDR2 SVGEGT come from the germline V gene. Deletions cut 4 bases from V and 3 bases from J, with 18 bases between. The CDR3 is 17 residues long. CDR3 protein: CASSSNDARLANEKLFF. For the CDR3, the DNA is TGTGCCAGCAGTTCCAACGACGCCAGGCTAGCTAATGAAAAACTGTTTTTT.

The V and J genes are TRBV14 and TRBJ1-1, with 9 bases lining up with TRBD1. CDR3 length: 17 amino acids. Germline CDR1 is SGHDN and CDR2 is FVKESK. The V and J ends lost 3 bases and 3 bases, in that order; junction bases with no gene match: 11. The CDR3 sequence is CASSQGQGRVFDTEAFF. Written as DNA, the CDR3 is TGTGCCAGCAGCCAGGGACAGGGAAGAGTGTTTGACACTGAAGCTTTCTTT.

The genes are TRBV18 and TRBJ2-2, with TRBD1 matching over 12 bases. Germline trimming cut 3 bases from V and 6 bases from J; bases unmatched to any gene: 11. CDR1 and CDR2 from the germline V gene are KGHSH and LQKENI. The CDR3 spans 18 residues. The CDR3 spells CASSPKPGTGGIAGELFF. The DNA for the CDR3 is TGTGCCAGCTCACCGAAACCAGGGACAGGGGGCATCGCCGGGGAGCTGTTTTTT.

This CDR3 is CSSTGFYGADTQYF. As DNA, the CDR3 is TGCAGCTCAACAGGGTTCTATGGGGCAGATACGCAGTATTTT. This rearrangement joins TRBV29-1 to TRBJ2-3; TRBD1 might be the D (6 bases). This CDR3 has 14 amino acids. Germline V gene data show CDR1 as SQVTM and CDR2 as ANQGSEA. V gave up 8 bases and J gave up 4 bases, with 19 bases separating them.

This clonotype was seen ten or more times. The rearrangement links TRBV20-1 to TRBJ1-1; D not certain. The V and J ends lost 3 bases and 7 bases respectively, with 12 bases between them. The germline gives CDR1 DFQATT, CDR2 SNEGSKA (reference sequence). The CDR3 spans 12 residues. CDR3 sequence reads: CSASKGGSEAFF. CDR3 coding DNA: TGCAGTGCTAGCAAGGGCGGGAGTGAAGCTTTCTTT.

The genes are TRBV7-2 and TRBJ2-1, with unresolved D. Germline CDR1 is SGHTA and CDR2 is FQGNSA. CDR3 length equals 14 residues. V lost 5 bases to trimming and J lost 7 bases, with 15 bases between them. The CDR3 DNA sequence: TGTGCCAGCAGCCCCCCCCTCAGAGCGAATGAGCAGTTCTTC. Protein sequence: CASSPPLRANEQFF.

This clonotype occurred many times. The CDR3 DNA follows: TGTGCCAGCAGCTTGAACCCCCAAGAGACCCAGTACTTC. It specifies CASSLNPQETQYF. The rearrangement joins TRBV7-3 to TRBJ2-5; D is unresolved. The CDR3 has 13 residues. The germline V gene has CDR1 SGHTA and CDR2 FQGTGA. With 3 bases removed from V and 1 base from J, the gap between germline ends came to 6 bases.

There are many counts of this clonotype. The gene calls are TRBV6-5 and TRBJ1-1, with a tentative D call TRBD1 (6 bases). V lost 4 bases, J lost 7 bases, and 16 bases lay in between. The CDR3 sequence is 14 residues long. Per the germline V gene, CDR1 is MNHEY and CDR2 is SVGAGI. The CDR3 sequence is CASSWTARMSEAFF. Here the CDR3 DNA reads TGTGCCAGCAGTTGGACAGCCAGGATGAGTGAAGCTTTCTTT.

The V gene is TRBV19, the J gene TRBJ2-1; no reliable D call. The CDR3 runs 13 residues. Looked up from germline, CDR1 is LNHDA and CDR2 is SQIVND (reference sequence). V lost 8 bases, J lost 4 bases, and 12 bases lay in between. Written as DNA, the CDR3 is TGTGCCAGTTCCAGCGCCGCATACAATGAGCAGTTCTTC. It is translated as CASSSAAYNEQFF. Filled out from reference TRBV19 and TRBJ2-1, the complete variable domain reads DGGITQSPKYLFRKEGQNVTLSCEQNLNHDAMYWYRQDPGQGLRLIYYSQIVNDFQKGDIAEGYSVSREKKESFPLTVTSAQKNPTAFYLCASSSAAYNEQFFGPGTRLTVL.

Ten or more counts support this clonotype. The chain has TRBV5-1 and TRBJ2-1; D might be TRBD1 or TRBD2, each matching 6 bases. The CDR3 loop spans 15 amino acids. Germline assignment: CDR1 SGHRS and CDR2 YFSETQ. V was pared by 4 bases and J by 7 bases, with 18 bases between. CDR3 nucleotides: TGCGCCAGCAGCCACGTTAGGGGGGCCAGTAATGAGCAGTTCTTC. Encoded protein: CASSHVRGASNEQFF.

This clonotype showed up many times. The chain joins TRBV6-5 to TRBJ2-7, with 7 bases that match TRBD2. The germline CDR1 and CDR2 sequences are MNHEY and SVGAGI. J lost 6 bases, V lost 5 bases, and 10 bases had no gene match. The CDR3 loop spans 14 amino acids. The CDR3 loop is CASSRGREASEQYF. CDR3 DNA sequence: TGTGCCAGCAGTAGAGGACGGGAGGCTAGCGAGCAGTACTTC.

V and J are TRBV5-1 and TRBJ2-3; D is undetermined. The ends were cut back, 2 bases at V and 0 bases at J, with 16 bases in the middle. Germline V gene sequence: CDR1 SGHRS, CDR2 YFSETQ. The CDR3 length is 17 residues. The CDR3 bases are TGCGCCAGCAGCTTCCTCCCCCCCAGCGTTAGCACAGATACGCAGTATTTT. Translated: CASSFLPPSVSTDTQYF.

A few counts support this clonotype. The chain joins TRBV18 to TRBJ2-1, with D possibly being TRBD1 (6 bases). CDR3 length equals 16 residues. V gave up 2 bases and J gave up 0 bases, with 11 bases separating them. Germline V gene sequence: CDR1 KGHSH, CDR2 LQKENI. The CDR3 loop reads CASSPETGSSYNEQFF. Written as DNA, the CDR3 is TGTGCCAGCTCACCAGAGACAGGCAGCTCCTACAATGAGCAGTTCTTC. Full variable domain (missing parts from reference TRBV18 and TRBJ2-1): NAGVMQNPRHLVRRRGQEARLRCSPMKGHSHVYWYRQLPEEGLKFMVYLQKENIIDESGMPKERFSAEFPKEGPSILRIQQVVRGDSAAYFCASSPETGSSYNEQFFGPGTRLTVL.

This clonotype was counted ten times or more. The chain carries TRBV2 and TRBJ2-2, with 8 bases that match TRBD2. The CDR3 is 15 residues long. Trimming removed 2 bases from V and 9 bases from J; junction bases left unmatched: 8. Per the germline V gene, CDR1 is SNHLY and CDR2 is FYNNEI. The DNA for the CDR3 is TGTGCCAGCAGTGAACCCACTAGCGGTGGCCGGGAGCTGTTTTTT. Translated, it gives CASSEPTSGGRELFF.

This clonotype was found many times. The V gene is TRBV2, the J gene TRBJ1-2; D not resolved. CDR1 SNHLY and CDR2 FYNNEI come from the germline V gene. Trimming took off 7 bases at V and 0 bases at J, with 15 bases between the two ends. CDR3 length: 15 residues. Here the CDR3 DNA reads TGTGCCAGCAACGGCGGGGAAGGGTCTAACTATGGCTACACCTTC. This translates into CASNGGEGSNYGYTF.

As for this clonotype: Possible read error: a much larger clone is one base away. The chain recombines TRBV12-5 with TRBJ2-7; a weak D match, TRBD1 (5 bases). Germline CDR1 is LGHNT and CDR2 is FRNRAP. This CDR3 contains 16 residues. This chain's CDR3 is CASGLPRRGSTYVQYF. The CDR3, as DNA: TGTGCTAGTGGTTTGCCCCGTAGGGGTTCGACCTACGTGCAGTACTTC.

This clonotype showed up many times. The CDR3 DNA sequence: TGTGCCAGCAGTTACTCGTCTAGCGGGGCCCCCGGGCAGTTCTTC. Translation gives CASSYSSSGAPGQFF. This chain joins TRBV6-6 and TRBJ2-1, with TRBD2 identical over 9 bases. Losses at the gene ends were 0 bases for V and 12 bases for J; bases not matched to a gene: 9. The CDR3 has 15 residues. The germline CDR1 and CDR2 sequences are MNHNY and SVGAGI (reference sequence).

This clonotype was counted ten times or more. CDR3 sequence (DNA): TGTGCCAGCAGCTCCCAGGGAGGACGGCCCTATGGCTACACCTTC. This encodes CASSSQGGRPYGYTF. V usage is TRBV7-9 and J usage is TRBJ1-2; D possibly corresponds to TRBD1 (5 bases). From germline, CDR1 is SEHNR and CDR2 FQNEAQ (reference sequence). The CDR3 sequence is 15 residues long. The V and J ends lost 4 bases and 4 bases respectively, with 16 bases between them.